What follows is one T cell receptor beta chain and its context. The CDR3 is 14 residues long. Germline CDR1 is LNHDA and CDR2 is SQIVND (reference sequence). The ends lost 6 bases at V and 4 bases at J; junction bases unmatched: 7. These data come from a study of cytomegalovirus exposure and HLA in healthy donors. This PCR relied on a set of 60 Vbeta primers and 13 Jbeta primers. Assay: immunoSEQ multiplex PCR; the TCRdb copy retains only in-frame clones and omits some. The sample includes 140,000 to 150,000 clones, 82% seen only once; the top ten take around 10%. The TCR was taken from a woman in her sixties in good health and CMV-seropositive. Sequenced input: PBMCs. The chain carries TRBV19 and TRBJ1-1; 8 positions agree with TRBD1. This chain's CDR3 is CASRTRGPGTEAFF. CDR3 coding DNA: TGTGCCAGTAGGACCAGGGGGCCTGGCACTGAAGCTTTCTTT.